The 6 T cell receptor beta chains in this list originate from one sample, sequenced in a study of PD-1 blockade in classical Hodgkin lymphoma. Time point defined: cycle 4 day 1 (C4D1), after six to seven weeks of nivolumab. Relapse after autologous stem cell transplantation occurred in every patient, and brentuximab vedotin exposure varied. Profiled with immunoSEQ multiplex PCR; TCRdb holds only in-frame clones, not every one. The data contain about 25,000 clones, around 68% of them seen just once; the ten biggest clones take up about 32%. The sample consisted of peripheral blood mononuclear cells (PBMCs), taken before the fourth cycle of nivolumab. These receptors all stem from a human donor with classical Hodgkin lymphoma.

The DNA of the CDR3 is TGTGCCAGCAGCCCTCTATTGGGAGCGAATGTCCACGAGCAGTACTTC. Its translation: CASSPLLGANVHEQYF. The gene calls are TRBV14 and TRBJ2-7, with a possible D match to TRBD2 (5 bases). V lost 4 bases and J 5 bases, leaving 21 bases between the germline ends. Germline CDR1 is SGHDN and CDR2 is FVKESK. CDR3 size: 16 residues.

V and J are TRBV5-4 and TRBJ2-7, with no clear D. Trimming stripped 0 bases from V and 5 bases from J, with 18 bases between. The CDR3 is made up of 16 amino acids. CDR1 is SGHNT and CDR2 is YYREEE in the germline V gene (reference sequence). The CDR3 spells CASSLVSTRVEDEQYF. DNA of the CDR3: TGTGCCAGCAGCTTGGTGTCTACCCGGGTCGAGGACGAGCAGTACTTC.

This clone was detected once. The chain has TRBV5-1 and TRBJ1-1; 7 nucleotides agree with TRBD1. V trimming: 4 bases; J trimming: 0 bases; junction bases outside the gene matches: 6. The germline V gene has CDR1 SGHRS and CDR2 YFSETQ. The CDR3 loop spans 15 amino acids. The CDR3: CASSGGQSMNTEAFF. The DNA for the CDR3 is TGCGCCAGCAGCGGGGGACAGTCGATGAACACTGAAGCTTTCTTT.

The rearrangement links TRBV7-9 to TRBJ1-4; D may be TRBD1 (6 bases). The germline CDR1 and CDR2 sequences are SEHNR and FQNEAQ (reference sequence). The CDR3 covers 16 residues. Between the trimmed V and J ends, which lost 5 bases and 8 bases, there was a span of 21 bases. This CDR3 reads CASSAPEQQGWEKLFF. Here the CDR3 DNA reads TGTGCCAGCAGCGCCCCGGAACAACAGGGTTGGGAAAAACTGTTTTTT. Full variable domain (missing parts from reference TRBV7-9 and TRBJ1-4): DTGVSQNPRHKITKRGQNVTFRCDPISEHNRLYWYRQTLGQGPEFLTYFQNEAQLEKSRLLSDRFSAERPKGSFSTLEIQRTEQGDSAMYLCASSAPEQQGWEKLFFGSGTQLSVL.

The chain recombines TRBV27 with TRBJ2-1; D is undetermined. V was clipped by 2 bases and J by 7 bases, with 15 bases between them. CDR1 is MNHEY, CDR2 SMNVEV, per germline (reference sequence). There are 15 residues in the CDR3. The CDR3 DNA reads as TGTGCCAGCAGTTTAGTCCCGGGCAGGTTGAATGAGCAGTTCTTC. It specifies CASSLVPGRLNEQFF.

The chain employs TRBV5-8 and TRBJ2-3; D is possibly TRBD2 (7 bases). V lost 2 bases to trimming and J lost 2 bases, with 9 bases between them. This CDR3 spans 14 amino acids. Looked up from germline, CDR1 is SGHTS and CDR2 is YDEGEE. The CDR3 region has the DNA TGTGCCAGCAGCTTAGGGGGGGCCACAGATACGCAGTATTTT. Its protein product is CASSLGGATDTQYF.